This entry describes one T cell receptor (beta chain). J lost 4 bases, V lost 5 bases, and 3 bases had no gene match. Germline V gene data show CDR1 as KGHSH and CDR2 as LQKENI. The CDR3 is 13 amino acids. The data derive from a study of blood T cell repertoires in COVID-19. Turning to the study itself: T cells, B-cell-depleted T cells, or PBMCs provided the cDNA or gDNA that served as material.

How the authors handled the data: Amplification from reference gene primers served as the basis for estimated nucleated cell counts. Clones were read by immunoSEQ multiplex PCR, and TCRdb kept only the in-frame ones, dropping some. The D gene and trimming were derived from the DNA, and the V and J assignments and clone size from that table. The sample holds approximately 400,000 clones; around nine tenths are singletons and the top ten take roughly 1.2%. Ages ranged from roughly 18 to 100 years, with residence in about two dozen US areas. The source is a young woman who had recovered from COVID-19. The chain carries TRBV18 and TRBJ1-1; 8 bases line up with TRBD1. The source material was PBMCs or T cells enriched from blood (not recorded which). The CDR3 bases are TGTGCCAGCTCATCCGGGACAGGCACTGAAGCTTTCTTT. Its protein product is CASSSGTGTEAFF.